The source of this T cell receptor beta chain is a study of shared clonotypes between healthy human individuals (TCRdb year 2020). Regarding the complete study: A couple of women and a few men aged 18 to 49 years were included in the cohort. For each donor, CD4 naive and CD4 memory were each run on three plates, CD8 naive on two plates, and CD8 memory on one plate. Blood TCR repertoires of a handful of healthy adults were deeply sequenced to estimate repertoire size and the extent of clonotype sharing between individuals. Different laboratories and diverse techniques were used to prepare libraries and sequence TCR repertoires, to increase sequencing depth and limit assay-specific biases. Leukapheresis yielded between about 0.8 and 9.5 billion PBMCs per donor. Paper-wide results and their limitations: The small number of donors limited the genetic and exposure-history diversity represented. When a few donors were compared, the shared fraction of clonotypes was around 4.6% for naive CD4, less than 4% for naive CD8, about 2.4% for memory CD4, and around 0.37% for memory CD8. Naive subsets generally had larger estimated clonotype richness than memory subsets did. Even with the large sequencing depth, rarefaction of the sorted-subset datasets indicated that sequencing was incomplete. Sampling was restricted to blood, and TCR repertoires in tissue are likely to differ from TCR repertoires in blood. Compared with non-shared clonotypes, clonotypes shared by all four sorted-subset donors had higher generation probabilities. Pairwise subsampling led to the expectation that sequencing depth would affect the degree of clonotype sharing among donors.

TCR CDR3 regions were amplified from genomic DNA by multiplex PCR using the deep immunoSEQ assay. For each cell subset, the extracted genomic DNA was distributed evenly across all wells of several immunoSEQ 96-well plates, and each plate served as one replicate. For sorted subsets, 150 to 200 ng genomic DNA, equal to approximately 30,000 T cell genomes, was loaded into each replicate PCR. The purified libraries were quantified using a Qubit 3.0 fluorometer, sized with a Bioanalyzer 2100, and then quantified again using the KAPA Library Quantification kit. Each immunoSEQ 96-well plate was sequenced on its own single-read 150-cycle Illumina NextSeq 550 flow cell. Per the original workflow: The immunoSEQ output contained only junctional sequences without quality scores, so filtering could not match that applied to full-length reads. To assign V/J genes and CDR3, sequences were annotated against IMGT germline references using PyIR, a Python wrapper for IgBLAST v1.9. Reads were removed for weak V/J assignments (E-value above 1e-6), missing CDR3, stop codons, out-of-frame junctions, or ambiguous translated residues. V3J clonotypes were defined as sequences sharing the same inferred V gene, J gene, and CDR3 amino acid sequence. The percentage overlap between two repertoires was calculated by dividing the number of shared unique clonotypes by the size of the smaller repertoire. Repertoire richness was assessed with RTK rarefaction, the Chao1 estimator, and Recon v2.1 estimates of unobserved clonotypes. For all TCRbeta clonotypes obtained by the gDNA method from a few donors, generation probabilities were computed with OLGA. Imported from immuneACCESS, the table was reduced by TCRdb to in-frame sequences with V and J called. These copies leave out some clones; in studies compared against another copy, an unresolved V gene accounts for under half, and the cause of the remainder is not known. The DNA was the basis for D and trimming; V, J and clone size are from that table. For this sample there are 2 million to 3 million clones; over 85% appear just once. The ten largest clones add up to approximately 0.36% of the sample.

V is pared back by 4 bases and J by 5 bases, with 14 bases lying between the germline termini. There are 14 amino acids in the CDR3, from cysteine to phenylalanine inclusive. Of all the DNA, just the CDR3 is kept, 42 bases in frame from base 1. The germline V gene sets CDR1 to SGHTA and CDR2 to FQGTGA. The donors were healthy, HIV-negative adults who had no recently reported acute infections or vaccinations. Only Caucasian adults living in Nashville, Tennessee, USA were represented among the donors. CD4+ T cells were enriched by magnetic negative selection, after which naive cells were positively selected on CD45RA and the negative fraction was taken as the memory subset. Blood was obtained by leukapheresis, after which PBMCs were separated by Ficoll-Histopaque density gradient centrifugation and cryopreserved in liquid nitrogen vapor phase. Analytical flow cytometry was used to check the purity and quantity of every magnetically sorted T cell population. Genomic DNA was isolated from each sorted fraction and quantified by UV absorbance on a Nanodrop 2000c.

This clone came up once. It has no known antigen specificity. Per-base qualities were not stored, and no clone one base away is much larger. This chain joins TRBV7-3 to TRBJ1-2; TRBD1 is perhaps the D gene, given 5 matching bases. The sample consisted of naive CD4+ T cells from PBMCs. The cell subset or site label, as the study defines it: CD45RA+ positively selected. The origin of this receptor is a man aged 18 to 29 in good health. Some clones in this sample may be carry-over from other donors' samples. The CDR3: CASSSNPGPYGYTF. In nucleotide form, the sequence is TGTGCCAGCAGCTCTAATCCGGGACCTTATGGCTACACCTTC.